This TCR beta chain was captured in a study of identical twins. The length of the CDR3 is 16 residues. V was trimmed by 6 bases and J by 0 bases, leaving 16 bases between them. The V gene's germline CDR1 is SNHLY and CDR2 FYNNEI. TCRdb reprocessed the 5' RACE reads via MiXCR and lists one record per CDR3 protein. The repertoire holds some 460,000 distinct CDR3 sequences, with over 12% as singletons. This clonotype was picked up a small number of times. This sample was shared with a second study, whose subject was yellow fever vaccine responses in identical twins.

Sequenced: CD4+ T cells sorted from blood. This sequence originates from a woman between 18 and 30 years old in good health. The chain has TRBV2 and TRBJ2-3, with no clear D. The DNA of the CDR3 is TGTGCCAGCAGACGCTTAAGTCGGCTTAGCACAGATACGCAGTATTTT. It yields the protein CASRRLSRLSTDTQYF.